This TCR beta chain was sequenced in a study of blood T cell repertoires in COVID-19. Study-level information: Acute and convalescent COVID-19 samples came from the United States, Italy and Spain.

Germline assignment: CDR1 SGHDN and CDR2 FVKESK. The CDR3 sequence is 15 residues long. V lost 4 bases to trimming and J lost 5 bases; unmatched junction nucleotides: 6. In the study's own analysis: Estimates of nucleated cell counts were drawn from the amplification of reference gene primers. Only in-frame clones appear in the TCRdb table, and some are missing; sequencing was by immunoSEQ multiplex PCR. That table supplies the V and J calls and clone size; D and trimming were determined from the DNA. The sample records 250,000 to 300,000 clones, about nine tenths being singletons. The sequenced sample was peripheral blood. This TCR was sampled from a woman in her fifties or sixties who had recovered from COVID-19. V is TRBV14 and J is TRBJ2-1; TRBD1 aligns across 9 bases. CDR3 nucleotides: TGTGCCAGCAGCCCCACAGGGGGCGCGCACAATGAGCAGTTCTTC. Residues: CASSPTGGAHNEQFF. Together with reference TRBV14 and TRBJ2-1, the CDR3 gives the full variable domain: EAGVTQFPSHSVIEKGQTVTLRCDPISGHDNLYWYRRVMGKEIKFLLHFVKESKQDESGMPNNRFLAERTGGTYSTLKVQPAELEDSGVYFCASSPTGGAHNEQFFGPGTRLTVL.